This T cell receptor beta chain derives from a study of technical replicates of blood from a handful of donors. The germline CDR1 and CDR2 sequences are LGHNT and FRNRAP. V lost 6 bases, J lost 1 base, and 15 bases lay in between. The CDR3 spans 15 residues. The repertoire was sequenced with immunoSEQ multiplex PCR; TCRdb's copy has only in-frame clones and lacks some. Of 70,000 to 90,000 clones in the sample, roughly 92% were seen once. The chain joins TRBV12-5 to TRBJ2-5, with a possible D match to TRBD1 (6 bases). The TCR sequence derives from a human donor in good health. The sequenced sample consisted of T cells isolated from PBMCs. The CDR3 region is CASGQQQGPQETQYF. The DNA of the CDR3 is TGTGCTAGTGGACAACAACAGGGTCCCCAAGAGACCCAGTACTTC.